This section outlines one T cell receptor (beta chain) sequence together with its context. The antigen remains undetermined. This entry comes from a study of cytomegalovirus exposure and HLA in healthy donors. Study findings and constraints: Later analysis demonstrated an association between a missense DCLRE1C variant and TCR beta V- and J-gene trimming. Across donors, presence/absence analyses took sequencing depth to be roughly uniform.

Germline V lookup: CDR1 SEHNR, CDR2 FQNEAQ (reference sequence). The CDR3 is made up of 14 amino acids. Deletions cut 1 base from V and 8 bases from J, with 11 bases between. PCR amplification relied on 60 Vbeta primers (plus 13 Jbeta primers). TCRdb's copy holds only in-frame clones and misses some; the assay was immunoSEQ multiplex PCR. The table has nearly 110,000 clones, over 70% seen once. The TCR sequence derives from a man aged 25 to 45 in good health and CMV-seronegative. Sequencing was carried out using PBMCs. The rearrangement uses TRBV7-9 and TRBJ1-4, with a possible D match to TRBD1 (6 bases). CDR3 loop: CASSLETRGEKLFF. In nucleotides, the CDR3 is TGTGCCAGCAGCTTAGAAACCAGGGGCGAAAAACTGTTTTTT.